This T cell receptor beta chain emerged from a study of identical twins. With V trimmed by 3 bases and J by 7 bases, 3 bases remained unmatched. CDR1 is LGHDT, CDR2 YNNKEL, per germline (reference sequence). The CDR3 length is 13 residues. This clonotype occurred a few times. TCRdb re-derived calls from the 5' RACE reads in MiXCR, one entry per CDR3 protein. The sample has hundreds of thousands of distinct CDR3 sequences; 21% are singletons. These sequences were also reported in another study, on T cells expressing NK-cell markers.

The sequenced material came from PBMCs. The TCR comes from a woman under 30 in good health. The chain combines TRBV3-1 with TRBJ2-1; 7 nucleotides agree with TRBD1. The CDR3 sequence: CASSQHRGNEQFF. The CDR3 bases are TGTGCCAGCAGCCAGCACAGGGGAAATGAGCAGTTCTTC.